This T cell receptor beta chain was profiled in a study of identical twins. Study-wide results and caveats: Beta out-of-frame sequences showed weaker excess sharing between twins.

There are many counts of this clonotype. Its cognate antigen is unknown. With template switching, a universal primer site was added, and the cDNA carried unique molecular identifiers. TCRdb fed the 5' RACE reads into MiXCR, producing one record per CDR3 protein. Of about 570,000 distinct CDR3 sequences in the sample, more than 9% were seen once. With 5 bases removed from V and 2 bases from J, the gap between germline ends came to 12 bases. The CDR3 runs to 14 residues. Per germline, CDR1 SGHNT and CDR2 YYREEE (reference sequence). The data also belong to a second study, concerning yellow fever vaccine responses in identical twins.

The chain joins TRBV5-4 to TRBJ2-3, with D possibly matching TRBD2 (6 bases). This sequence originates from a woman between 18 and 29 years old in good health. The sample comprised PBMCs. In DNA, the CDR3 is TGTGCCAGCAGACGGGGGTGGTCCACAGATACGCAGTATTTT. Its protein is CASRRGWSTDTQYF.